What follows describes a single TCR beta chain. Its specificity is unknown. The data belong to a study of memory CD4+ T cells and cytomegalovirus serostatus. Study-wide results and limits: Repertoires predicted CMV serostatus with median bootstrapped AUC of about 0.94. About 40% of the roughly 160 known CMV-associated TCRbeta sequences appeared in CD4+ memory.

The sort gate was single viable CD3+CD4+CD8-CD45RO+ cells for memory CD4+ T cells. Assay: immunoSEQ multiplex PCR; the TCRdb copy retains only in-frame clones and omits some. The repertoire has tens of thousands of clones, about 68% of them found once; the top ten carry over 2%. The receptor's source is an adult in good health and CMV-seropositive. Sequenced sample: memory CD4+ T cells from blood.

This CDR3 is CASSVEGTRASGANVLTF. The CDR3 DNA sequence: TGTGCCAGCAGCGTAGAGGGGACAAGGGCCTCTGGGGCCAACGTCCTGACTTTC. The rearrangement joins TRBV9 to TRBJ2-6, with TRBD1 as a possible D gene (6 bases). With 0 bases removed from V and 0 bases from J, the gap between germline ends came to 13 bases. Germline values: CDR1 SGDLS, CDR2 YYNGEE. The CDR3 spans 18 residues.